Below, 20 T cell receptor beta chains from the same sample are listed, as sequenced in a study of CD8 T cells in ankylosing spondylitis. TCRdb ran MiXCR on the 5' RACE reads and lists one entry per CDR3 protein. Here the sample spans 190,000 or so distinct CDR3 sequences, around 13% being singletons. Sample: blood, either unsorted or a sorted T cell fraction (not recorded which). These receptors came from a male donor with ankylosing spondylitis or in good health (not recorded which).

This clonotype came up a few times. V and J are TRBV18 and TRBJ1-1; 12 bases agree with TRBD1. The J segment lost 7 bases and the V segment lost 7 bases, leaving 7 bases of the junction unmatched. Germline CDR1 and CDR2: KGHSH and LQKENI. CDR3 length equals 14 residues. This chain's CDR3 is CASLPGQGADEAFF. CDR3 bases: TGTGCCAGCTTACCGGGACAGGGGGCTGATGAAGCTTTCTTT.

The chain uses TRBV19 and TRBJ2-7; D unclear. The CDR3 is 13 amino acids. Germline-derived CDR1 and CDR2 are LNHDA and SQIVND (reference sequence). The germline V and J ends were trimmed by 3 bases and 3 bases, with 9 bases remaining between them. CDR3 DNA sequence: TGTGCCAGTAGTATCGCGTCCGGCTACGAGCAGTACTTC. Protein sequence: CASSIASGYEQYF.

In this sample, this clonotype turned up a few times. The V and J genes are TRBV18 and TRBJ1-1; D is uncertain. Per the germline V gene, CDR1 is KGHSH and CDR2 is LQKENI. V was clipped by 2 bases and J by 2 bases, with 12 bases between them. The CDR3 has 15 residues. This CDR3 reads CASSPDRTGNTEAFF. DNA for the CDR3: TGTGCCAGCTCACCAGATAGGACGGGCAACACTGAAGCTTTCTTT.

The chain joins TRBV5-1 to TRBJ1-1; D call uncertain. V dropped 3 bases and J dropped 1 base, with 13 bases sitting between them. The CDR3 totals 15 residues. CDR1 and CDR2 from the germline V gene are SGHRS and YFSETQ. CDR3 loop: CASSYGDGPNTEAFF. Here the CDR3 DNA reads TGCGCCAGCAGCTACGGAGACGGACCGAACACTGAAGCTTTCTTT.

V usage is TRBV10-2 and J usage is TRBJ2-1; the D is unclear. The V end lost 6 bases, the J end lost 0 bases, and 12 bases lay between the germline ends. The CDR3 is 15 amino acids. CDR1 and CDR2 from the germline V gene are WSHSY and SAAADI. For the CDR3, the DNA is TGCGCCAGCAGGGAATTCTTTAGCTCCTACAATGAGCAGTTCTTC. Its translation: CASREFFSSYNEQFF.

This clonotype was recorded many times. This chain connects TRBV5-1 to TRBJ2-7; 8 bases map to TRBD1. Germline V gene lookup returns CDR1 SGHRS and CDR2 YFSETQ. The CDR3 length is 13 residues. With V trimmed by 0 bases and J by 6 bases, 2 bases remained unmatched. The CDR3 DNA sequence: TGCGCCAGCAGCTTGGGGACAGGGCTCGAGCAGTACTTC. Protein: CASSLGTGLEQYF.

The rearrangement links TRBV14 to TRBJ2-7; 8 nucleotides line up with TRBD1. The CDR3 has 16 residues. V shed 2 bases and J 0 bases; nucleotides not matched to a gene: 6. Germline CDR1 reads SGHDN; CDR2 reads FVKESK. The CDR3 protein is CASSQRGRGPSYEQYF. CDR3 sequence (DNA): TGTGCCAGCAGCCAAAGGGGCAGGGGGCCCTCCTACGAGCAGTACTTC.

This clonotype occurred a few times. The gene calls are TRBV4-1 and TRBJ2-7; maybe TRBD1 (6 bases). Germline V lookup: CDR1 MGHRA, CDR2 YSYEKL. The V gene lost 2 bases and the J gene lost 5 bases, with 10 bases spanning the gap. The CDR3 is 13 amino acids. Here the CDR3 reads CASSQSGTNEQYF. The CDR3 DNA reads as TGCGCCAGCAGCCAATCCGGGACAAACGAGCAGTACTTC.

Here the CDR3 reads CASSSWTGADTQYF. The CDR3 DNA reads TGTGCCAGCAGCTCATGGACAGGCGCGGATACGCAGTATTTT. The chain uses TRBV9 and TRBJ2-3; 7 nucleotides align to TRBD1. The CDR3 consists of 14 residues. Per germline, CDR1 SGDLS and CDR2 YYNGEE. The V and J ends lost 4 bases and 6 bases, in that order; junction bases with no gene match: 8.

The table lists this clonotype with a few counts. In DNA form, the CDR3 reads TGTGCCAGCAGCCCAGCCGGGGAGGATACGCAGTATTTT. As protein: CASSPAGEDTQYF. The chain couples TRBV7-9 to TRBJ2-3; a possible D gene is TRBD2 (5 bases). Trimming removed 5 bases from V and 6 bases from J, with 12 bases in between. The V gene's germline CDR1 is SEHNR and CDR2 FQNEAQ (reference sequence). The CDR3 has 13 residues.

This clonotype has only a few counts. This chain uses TRBV12-3 or TRBV12-4 with TRBJ2-5, with 10 positions matching TRBD2. V dropped 4 bases and J dropped 3; count of bases not matched to a gene: 5. There are 15 residues in the CDR3. The CDR3 DNA sequence: TGTGCCAGCAGTTATAGCGGGGGGCCCGAAGAGACCCAGTACTTC. This translates into CASSYSGGPEETQYF.

This clonotype was counted between two and nine times. The chain has TRBV30 and TRBJ2-1; D unclear. V shed 0 bases and J shed 10 bases, with 7 bases lying between them. The length of the CDR3 is 11 residues. Germline CDR1 GTSNPN, CDR2 SVGIG (reference sequence). CDR3 sequence (DNA): TGTGCCTGGAGTGTACTCCTAGAGCAGTTCTTC. Protein: CAWSVLLEQFF.

This chain uses TRBV7-9 with TRBJ2-5, with D perhaps being TRBD1 or TRBD2 (6 bases each). CDR1 SEHNR and CDR2 FQNEAQ come from the germline V gene (reference sequence). V shed 5 bases and J shed 3 bases, with 19 bases lying between them. The CDR3 covers 16 residues. The chain's CDR3 is CASSPATGAWEETQYF. The CDR3 DNA follows: TGTGCCAGCAGCCCCGCGACGGGGGCGTGGGAAGAGACCCAGTACTTC.

This clonotype occurred a few times. The chain links TRBV29-1 to TRBJ2-3; possibly TRBD1 or TRBD2 for D (5 bases each). CDR3 length: 13 residues. V lost 6 bases to trimming and J lost 2 bases, with 12 bases between them. The germline CDR1 and CDR2 sequences are SQVTM and ANQGSEA. The CDR3 DNA reads as TGCAGCGTGACGGAGGACAACACAGATACGCAGTATTTT. It encodes CSVTEDNTDTQYF.

This clonotype was seen a handful of times. The chain employs TRBV4-1 and TRBJ1-1, with a tentative D call TRBD1 (6 bases). The CDR3 extends over 15 amino acids. Germline-derived CDR1 and CDR2 are MGHRA and YSYEKL. Trimming took off 0 bases at V and 3 bases at J, with 11 bases between the two ends. In nucleotides, the CDR3 is TGCGCCAGCAGCCAAGATGGGGCAGGGGACACTGAAGCTTTCTTT. Translated: CASSQDGAGDTEAFF.

V and J are TRBV5-6 and TRBJ2-1, with D possibly being TRBD1 or TRBD2 (6 bases each). CDR1 and CDR2 from the germline V gene are SGHDT and YYEEEE. The CDR3 loop spans 12 amino acids. Trimming removed 4 bases from V and 12 bases from J, with 14 bases in between. The CDR3 DNA sequence: TGTGCCAGCAGCCCGGAGGGGGACGGGCAGTTCTTC. This translates into CASSPEGDGQFF. The full variable domain, with the rest looked up from reference TRBV5-6 and TRBJ2-1, is DAGVTQSPTHLIKTRGQQVTLRCSPKSGHDTVSWYQQALGQGPQFIFQYYEEEERQRGNFPDRFSGHQFPNYSSELNVNALLLGDSALYLCASSPEGDGQFFGPGTRLTVL.

V is TRBV2 and J is TRBJ2-5; 13 bases align to TRBD2. Germline loops: CDR1 SNHLY, CDR2 FYNNEI. The CDR3 loop spans 16 amino acids. The J segment lost 4 bases and the V segment lost 5 bases, leaving 7 bases of the junction unmatched. CDR3 loop: CASSTGTSGIIETQYF. DNA for the CDR3: TGTGCCAGCAGTACCGGGACTAGCGGGATTATAGAGACCCAGTACTTC.

The rearrangement uses TRBV9 and TRBJ2-1; D gene ambiguous. The length of the CDR3 is 12 residues. Germline lookup yields CDR1 SGDLS and CDR2 YYNGEE. Trimming cost V 7 bases and J 4 bases, with 9 bases left between them. The CDR3 DNA sequence: TGTGCCAGCTCTAATATGTACAATGAGCAGTTCTTC. Its translation is CASSNMYNEQFF.

This rearrangement joins TRBV5-5 to TRBJ1-4, with D uncertain. From germline, CDR1 is SGHKS and CDR2 YYEKEE (reference sequence). V was cut by 2 bases and J by 0 bases, with 8 bases left in between. This CDR3 has 15 amino acids. The CDR3 DNA follows: TGTGCCAGCAGCTTCCAAGCTGCAACTAATGAAAAACTGTTTTTT. Its translation: CASSFQAATNEKLFF.

This clonotype was counted between two and nine times. V gene TRBV7-9 combines with J gene TRBJ2-1; weak D call: TRBD2 (6 bases). Trimming cost V 5 bases and J 1 base, with 15 bases left between them. Germline V gene sequence: CDR1 SEHNR, CDR2 FQNEAQ (reference sequence). The CDR3 is 16 residues long. The CDR3 region is CASSNSGTPSYNEQFF. In DNA, the CDR3 is TGTGCCAGCAGCAATTCCGGGACTCCGTCCTACAATGAGCAGTTCTTC.